Here is one T cell receptor (beta chain) with its context. This entry is derived from a study of blood T cell repertoires in COVID-19. Assay used: immunoSEQ multiplex PCR; TCRdb lists only in-frame clones, some missing. The sample has 71,000 or so clones; around 79% are singletons. This CDR3 comprises 13 residues. Between the trimmed V and J ends, which lost 6 bases and 6 bases, there was a span of 14 bases. CDR1 is MNHEY and CDR2 is SVGAGI in the germline V gene. Sequencing was performed on peripheral blood. This TCR came from a man aged 45-65 years with acute or convalescent COVID-19. The chain carries TRBV6-5 and TRBJ1-1, with D uncertain. The CDR3 DNA reads TGTGCCAGCAGACTCAAAGAGCTGTCTGAAGCTTTCTTT. Protein product: CASRLKELSEAFF.